These T cell receptor beta chains were read from a single sample in a study of T cells in localized non-small cell lung cancer. Sequencing used immunoSEQ multiplex PCR; TCRdb keeps in-frame clones, though not all of them. The data show about 24,000 clones, roughly 88% seen once. The starting material was peripheral blood mononuclear cells, obtained before any cancer treatment. These receptors were obtained from a woman aged 35-70 years with stage III lung adenocarcinoma. The CDR3 runs from the conserved cysteine through the conserved F or W. Not every row has a clone size; where given, it reads once, few, many or a size class.

cdr3_length j_call v_call clone_size cdr3_aa
18 TRBJ1-6 TRBV19 . CASSITGKGSSYNSPLHF
16 TRBJ2-1 TRBV19 . CASSPRDRGTHNEQFF
18 TRBJ2-1 TRBV27 . CASSLLGHPGQGANEQFF
13 TRBJ2-7 TRBV5-6 . CASSSLMGWEQYF
17 TRBJ2-7 TRBV2 . CASSGTSGGTYSYEQYF
17 TRBJ2-1 TRBV7-9 . CASSSRIIAGIYNEQFF
15 TRBJ2-1 TRBV5-6 . CASSLVGQGGDEQFF
15 TRBJ1-1 TRBV4-1 . CASSQGTGALREAFF
14 TRBJ1-1 TRBV2 once CASSARQGGGEAFF
13 TRBJ2-7 TRBV5-1 once CASSVGSRGEQYF
15 TRBJ1-3 TRBV25-1 . CASSEFLGSGNTIYF
17 TRBJ2-7 TRBV6-1 . CASSDPRYRDRGHEQYF
15 TRBJ2-1 TRBV15 . CATSSGNYIYNEQFF
14 TRBJ1-5 TRBV12-5 . CASEAAGGNQPQHF
15 TRBJ2-1 TRBV9 . CASSVASGIGNEQFF
15 TRBJ2-1 TRBV2 . CASSEEVISNNEQFF
15 TRBJ2-1 TRBV19 . CASSLGDRAYNEQFF
14 TRBJ2-7 TRBV7-8 . CASSSLAGTYEQYF
16 TRBJ2-1 TRBV4-3 few CASSPSTSQTYNEQFF
16 TRBJ2-3 TRBV10-2 . CASRAGTSARTDTQYF
11 TRBJ2-5 TRBV2 . CASSDEETQYF
18 TRBJ2-2 TRBV27 . CASSPLAPTSGAAGELFF
12 TRBJ1-1 TRBV7-9 . CASSFGAGEAFF
13 TRBJ1-1 TRBV5-1 . CASSLEQGTEAFF
14 TRBJ1-1 TRBV5-5 . CASSLRGGNTEAFF
15 TRBJ2-1 TRBV7-2 . CASSRTGTDYNEQFF
17 TRBJ2-7 TRBV11-3 once CASSSLWAGAITYEQYF
15 TRBJ2-5 TRBV6-5 once CASRAGPSYQETQYF
14 TRBJ1-1 TRBV5-1 few CASSPGRTDTEAFF
15 TRBJ2-5 TRBV6-1 . CASSEAALRTRTQYF
16 TRBJ1-5 TRBV6-1 . CASSDPRGGNNQPQHF
15 TRBJ2-5 TRBV6-1 once CASSEELAGGETQYF
14 TRBJ2-5 TRBV18 . CASSSETSGGTQYF
13 TRBJ2-7 TRBV5-1 . CASSQGWSYEQYF
17 TRBJ2-3 TRBV9 . CASSVSGAGARTDTQYF